The clone carrying this T cell receptor (beta chain) was counted between two and nine times. The data belong to a study of blood T cell repertoires in COVID-19. Across the whole study: The origin of the acute and convalescent COVID-19 samples was the United States, Italy and Spain. The analysed material was cDNA or gDNA that came from T cells, B-cell-depleted T cells, or PBMCs.

From germline, CDR1 is MNHEY and CDR2 SVGEGT. V lost 5 bases to trimming and J lost 2 bases, with 11 bases between them. This CDR3 is built from 14 residues. Study processing details: Amplification with reference gene primers provided the estimates of nucleated cell counts. The repertoire was sequenced with immunoSEQ multiplex PCR; TCRdb's copy has only in-frame clones and lacks some. V, J and clone size are taken as reported in that table, and D and trimming were inferred from the DNA itself. The table includes 170,000 or so clones, over 70% detected once. This sequence was found in a woman aged 60 to 75 with acute or convalescent COVID-19. The sequenced material came from peripheral blood. The chain is built from TRBV6-2 or TRBV6-3 and TRBJ2-3; D might be TRBD1 (5 bases). As DNA, the CDR3 is TGTGCCAGCAGTCTCCAGGGAACCACAGATACGCAGTATTTT. Its translation: CASSLQGTTDTQYF.